This T cell receptor (beta chain) was sequenced for a study of blood T cell repertoires in COVID-19. This clone was recorded only once. Per the authors' pipeline: Estimation of nucleated cell counts relied on the amplification of reference gene primers. Assay: immunoSEQ multiplex PCR; the TCRdb copy retains only in-frame clones and omits some. V and J calls and clone size come straight from that table; D and trimming were deduced from the DNA. The sample lists some 300,000 clones; about 90% were seen once. V gave up 1 base and J gave up 8 bases, with 11 bases separating them. This CDR3 has 13 amino acids. Germline values: CDR1 MGHRA, CDR2 YSYEKL.

What was sequenced was peripheral blood. The V and J genes are TRBV4-1 and TRBJ1-2; D is possibly TRBD1 (6 bases). This sequence was found in a woman in her forties or fifties with COVID-19, enrolled during active disease. DNA for the CDR3: TGCGCCAGCAGCCAAGTACAGGGACGCGGCTACACCTTC. It codes for CASSQVQGRGYTF.